The 14 T cell receptor beta chains reported below all come from one sample, sequenced in a study (dated by TCRdb to between 2015 and 2016). Library preparation was by 5' RACE. The instrument given in TCRdb is Illumina MiSeq. TCRdb trimmed public reads at Q25 via fastp, called clones via MiXCR and kept in-frame beta chains. CDR3 protein sequences are deduplicated, and each keeps its most common genes and DNA. Present in this sample are some 32,000 distinct CDR3 sequences, 20% to 30% of which were seen just once. The ten largest clones add up to about 2.5% of the sample. CD4+CD25+CD127-/low cells were isolated as Tregs. Sequences were obtained from tumor-infiltrating Tregs sorted from the breast tumor. These receptors were taken from a female donor with breast cancer.

On this clonotype: One base away lies a much larger clone, so this may be a sequencing read error. The chain links TRBV7-6 to TRBJ2-1; TRBD2 agrees at 9 bases. CDR3 length equals 16 residues. The V and J ends lost 4 bases and 4 bases, in that order; junction bases with no gene match: 8. The germline CDR1 and CDR2 sequences are SGHVS and FNYEAQ. The CDR3, as DNA: TGTGCCAGCAGCTCCGCCGGGACTAGCCCATACAATGAGCAGTTCTTC. Translation: CASSSAGTSPYNEQFF.

On this clonotype: This sequence may be a read error, since a much larger clone differs from it by one base. The chain uses TRBV7-6 and TRBJ2-2; weak D call: TRBD1 (7 bases). CDR3 length equals 15 residues. Trimming stripped 6 bases from V and 3 bases from J, with 14 bases between. Germline values: CDR1 SGHVS, CDR2 FNYEAQ. This CDR3 reads CASSRRGLDTGELFF. CDR3 sequence (DNA): TGTGCCAGCAGTAGGAGGGGGCTGGACACCGGGGAGCTGTTTTTT.

This clonotype was observed at least ten times. The CDR3 sequence is CASSLTGNYEQYF. CDR3 DNA: TGCGCCAGCAGCTTGACGGGGAACTACGAGCAGTACTTC. The chain recombines TRBV5-1 with TRBJ2-7, with D perhaps matching TRBD2 (5 bases). Trimming cost V 1 base and J 3 bases, with 8 bases left between them. The CDR3 covers 13 residues. In germline, CDR1 is SGHRS, CDR2 YFSETQ.

The chain employs TRBV27 and TRBJ1-1; D is unclear. V lost 4 bases and J 5 bases, leaving 11 bases between the germline ends. The CDR3 length is 13 residues. Per the germline V gene, CDR1 is MNHEY and CDR2 is SMNVEV (reference sequence). This chain's CDR3 is CASSSLTRTEAFF. DNA of the CDR3: TGTGCCAGCAGTTCTCTAACCCGGACTGAAGCTTTCTTT.

This clonotype has ten or more counts. The chain recombines TRBV29-1 with TRBJ2-2; no clear D gene. From germline, CDR1 is SQVTM and CDR2 ANQGSEA. CDR3 length: 12 residues. V gave up 6 bases and J gave up 2 bases, with 7 bases separating them. CDR3 amino acids: CSVLKNTGELFF. As DNA, the CDR3 is TGCAGCGTCCTGAAAAACACCGGGGAGCTGTTTTTT.

This clonotype was picked up a small number of times. This chain connects TRBV6-2 or TRBV6-3 to TRBJ1-1; TRBD1 aligns across 9 bases. The germline gives CDR1 MNHEY, CDR2 SVGEGT. The CDR3 consists of 16 residues. Germline trimming cut 5 bases from V and 2 bases from J; bases unmatched to any gene: 9. The CDR3 nucleotides read TGTGCCAGCAGTAAAGGACAGGGGTACGGAAACACTGAAGCTTTCTTT. As protein: CASSKGQGYGNTEAFF.

The table lists this clonotype with a few counts. V is TRBV20-1 and J is TRBJ1-6; D is possibly TRBD1 (5 bases). The germline V gene has CDR1 DFQATT and CDR2 SNEGSKA (reference sequence). The CDR3 length is 14 residues. The CDR3 DNA sequence: TGCGGTCTCCGGGGCAACTACTATAATTCACCCCTCCACTTT. Translation gives CGLRGNYYNSPLHF.

There are many counts of this clonotype. This chain links TRBV4-1 with TRBJ1-1; D is ambiguous. Trimming took 1 base from V and 3 from J, leaving 6 bases between them. The CDR3 consists of 13 residues. Germline-derived CDR1 and CDR2 are MGHRA and YSYEKL. The CDR3 DNA is TGCGCCAGCAGCCAAGGGCAGTACACTGAAGCTTTCTTT. This encodes CASSQGQYTEAFF.

This clonotype rates as medium-sized. This sequence joins TRBV7-9 and TRBJ2-1; TRBD2 matches at 7 bases. V gave up 2 bases and J gave up 8 bases; unmatched junction bases: 15. The CDR3 extends over 17 amino acids. Looked up from germline, CDR1 is SEHNR and CDR2 is FQNEAQ (reference sequence). The CDR3 is CASSLRGGGRGNDEQFF. The CDR3 DNA is TGTGCCAGCAGCTTACGAGGTGGCGGGAGAGGCAACGATGAGCAGTTCTTC.

Worth noting for this clonotype: A read error may be the cause here, since a much bigger clone is one base away. The rearrangement links TRBV5-1 to TRBJ2-1, with TRBD2 identical over 7 bases. The CDR3 has 14 residues. Germline loops: CDR1 SGHRS, CDR2 YFSETQ. The CDR3 DNA is TGCGCCAGCAACTTGGTGCGGGAGCAGGGTGAGCAGTTCTTC. This encodes CASNLVREQGEQFF.

This clonotype is labeled as medium-sized. The chain has TRBV6-6 and TRBJ2-7; D is undetermined. V shed 5 bases and J shed 2 bases, with 16 bases lying between them. In germline, CDR1 is MNHNY, CDR2 SVGAGI (reference sequence). The CDR3 is 15 amino acids. CDR3 DNA: TGTGCCAGCAGTCTCGGACGTTTACCCACCTACGAGCAGTACTTC. This codes for CASSLGRLPTYEQYF.

The CDR3 is CASRGLTGSYNEQFF. For the CDR3, the DNA is TGTGCCAGCAGGGGCCTGACAGGGTCCTACAATGAGCAGTTCTTC. The chain combines TRBV7-9 with TRBJ2-1, with 7 bases identical to TRBD1. The germline V gene encodes CDR1 SEHNR and CDR2 FQNEAQ (reference sequence). J gave up 1 base and V 6 bases, and 6 bases lay outside the gene matches. The CDR3 covers 15 residues. The complete variable domain, with remaining parts taken from reference TRBV7-9 and TRBJ2-1, reads DTGVSQNPRHKITKRGQNVTFRCDPISEHNRLYWYRQTLGQGPEFLTYFQNEAQLEKSRLLSDRFSAERPKGSFSTLEIQRTEQGDSAMYLCASRGLTGSYNEQFFGPGTRLTVL.

The chain combines TRBV15 with TRBJ1-1; 7 positions match TRBD1. The germline V gene encodes CDR1 LNHNV and CDR2 YYDKDF (reference sequence). Trimming removed 3 bases from V and 6 bases from J; junction bases left unmatched: 7. This CDR3 is built from 14 residues. DNA for the CDR3: TGTGCCACCAGCAGTATTGGGACAGAGGCTGAAGCTTTCTTT. Protein product: CATSSIGTEAEAFF.

This clonotype was picked up many times. The chain links TRBV6-1 to TRBJ2-3, with 9 positions matching TRBD2. Germline lookup yields CDR1 MNHNS and CDR2 SASEGT. The CDR3 covers 14 residues. V trimming: 4 bases; J trimming: 6 bases; junction bases outside the gene matches: 5. The CDR3 loop is CASSVGGRGDTQYF. CDR3 DNA sequence: TGTGCCAGCAGTGTCGGCGGGAGGGGTGATACGCAGTATTTT.